This entry lists 31 T cell receptor beta chains sequenced from one sample in a study of blood T cell repertoires in COVID-19. Clones were sequenced by immunoSEQ multiplex PCR, and TCRdb holds only the in-frame ones, with some missing. The table shows hundreds of thousands of clones, with 85% to 90% occurring only once. What was sequenced was PBMCs or T cells enriched from blood (not recorded which). The receptors come from a man between 40 and 49 years old who had recovered from COVID-19.

The V and J genes are TRBV12-3 or TRBV12-4 and TRBJ2-5, with a tentative D call TRBD1 (6 bases). V lost 6 bases and J 5 bases, leaving 13 bases between the germline ends. This CDR3 has 13 residues. The chain's CDR3 is CASRALGGETQYF. The CDR3 DNA is TGTGCCAGCAGAGCACTAGGGGGTGAGACCCAGTACTTC.

The V and J genes are TRBV12-3 or TRBV12-4 and TRBJ2-7; D unclear. The CDR3 has 13 residues. V was clipped by 10 bases and J by 2 bases, with 15 bases between them. CDR3 region: CATPSGQTYEQYF. The CDR3 DNA sequence: TGTGCCACCCCCAGTGGGCAGACCTACGAGCAGTACTTC.

The V gene is TRBV4-1, the J gene TRBJ1-4; 7 bases line up with TRBD1. The CDR3 loop spans 14 amino acids. Per germline, CDR1 MGHRA and CDR2 YSYEKL. V was pared by 2 bases and J by 4 bases, with 1 base of the junction left unmatched. In DNA form, the CDR3 reads TGCGCCAGCAGCCAAAGACAGGGTAATGAAAAACTGTTTTTT. Protein sequence: CASSQRQGNEKLFF.

The V call is TRBV21-1, the J call TRBJ2-7; the table's D gene call, TRBD2, was not cross checked with the DNA. TRBV21-1 is a known pseudogene. The CDR3 is 18 amino acids. CDR3 nucleotides: TGTGCCAGCAGCAAATACGACTGGGGGGACTCACCCTCCTACGAGCAGTACTTC. Amino acid sequence: CASSKYDWGDSPSYEQYF.

The chain uses TRBV3-1 (or the pseudogene TRBV3-2) and TRBJ2-1, with 7 bases identical to TRBD2. The V gene's germline CDR1 is LGHDT and CDR2 YNNKEL (reference sequence). There are 18 residues in the CDR3. Unmatched junction bases numbered 8, after V lost 0 bases and J lost 0 bases. CDR3 protein: CASSQEALAFGSYNEQFF. DNA of the CDR3: TGTGCCAGCAGCCAAGAGGCACTAGCGTTTGGCTCCTACAATGAGCAGTTCTTC.

The CDR3 DNA follows: TGTGCCAGCAGTGTCCCCGGGACAGGGAGCTATTCCCTTGATTCACCCCTCCACTTT. Residues: CASSVPGTGSYSLDSPLHF. The chain combines TRBV2 with TRBJ1-6, with TRBD1 matching 9 bases. Trimming cost V 4 bases and J 8 bases; bases outside gene matches: 18. This CDR3 has 19 amino acids. Per germline, CDR1 SNHLY and CDR2 FYNNEI. Combining the CDR3 with reference TRBV2 and TRBJ1-6 gives the whole variable domain EPEVTQTPSHQVTQMGQEVILRCVPISNHLYFYWYRQILGQKVEFLVSFYNNEISEKSEIFDDQFSVERPDGSNFTLKIRSTKLEDSAMYFCASSVPGTGSYSLDSPLHFGNGTRLTVT.

The genes are TRBV28 and TRBJ1-2; TRBD1 agrees at 8 bases. The CDR3 is 14 amino acids. Germline V lookup: CDR1 MDHEN, CDR2 SYDVKM. Trimming took 7 bases from V and 0 from J; bases not matched to a gene: 4. CDR3 nucleotides: TGTGCCAGCACACGGACAGGGACTAACTATGGCTACACCTTC. Translation gives CASTRTGTNYGYTF.

The chain links TRBV6-5 to TRBJ2-7; TRBD2 aligns across 8 bases. The CDR3 has 15 residues. Germline V gives CDR1 MNHEY, CDR2 SVGAGI. V lost 2 bases, J lost 6 bases, and 9 bases stayed unmatched. The CDR3 DNA follows: TGTGCCAGCAGTTACGCCGGGACTAGGTTCTCCGAGCAGTACTTC. Translation: CASSYAGTRFSEQYF.

The chain recombines TRBV6-1 with TRBJ1-1; D not certain. CDR1 is MNHNS and CDR2 is SASEGT in the germline V gene. V dropped 2 bases and J dropped 4 bases, with 17 bases sitting between them. The CDR3 has 16 amino acids. As DNA, the CDR3 is TGTGCCAGCAGTGAATGGGCAACCGAGGGCGGCACTGAAGCTTTCTTT. As protein: CASSEWATEGGTEAFF.

The chain recombines TRBV29-1 with TRBJ2-2; 8 bases align to TRBD2. This CDR3 contains 14 residues. V lost 4 bases and J lost 5; bases outside the gene matches: 6. Germline CDR1 reads SQVTM; CDR2 reads ANQGSEA. The DNA of the CDR3 is TGCAGCGTTGTTTGGCTAGCGGGTACCGGGGAGCTGTTTTTT. It translates to CSVVWLAGTGELFF.

The table lists this clone with a few counts. V gene TRBV2 combines with J gene TRBJ1-5, with D hard to call. Germline CDR1 reads SNHLY; CDR2 reads FYNNEI. The CDR3 extends over 14 amino acids. V lost 7 bases and J lost 3, with 13 bases in between. In DNA, the CDR3 is TGTGCCAGCAAGCTCAACGGTCCCAATCAGCCCCAGCATTTT. Translated, it gives CASKLNGPNQPQHF.

The chain uses TRBV5-6 and TRBJ1-2, with D tentatively TRBD1 (5 bases). Trimming left V 3 bases short and J 8 bases short, with 14 bases between. The CDR3 loop spans 13 amino acids. Looked up from germline, CDR1 is SGHDT and CDR2 is YYEEEE. CDR3 region: CASSSLMTDGYTF. CDR3 coding DNA: TGTGCCAGCAGCTCTCTAATGACAGACGGCTACACCTTC.

The chain couples TRBV4-1 to TRBJ2-3; TRBD1 matches 7 bases. CDR3 size: 14 residues. With V trimmed by 3 bases and J by 2 bases, 2 bases remained unmatched. Germline-derived CDR1 and CDR2 are MGHRA and YSYEKL. CDR3 amino acids: CASSHTGDTDTQYF. DNA for the CDR3: TGCGCCAGCAGCCATACAGGGGACACAGATACGCAGTATTTT.

The count of this clone is one. The CDR3 nucleotides read TGTGCCAGCAGTATTTGGACAGGTCTGGAGACCCAGTACTTC. It translates to CASSIWTGLETQYF. This rearrangement joins TRBV6-5 to TRBJ2-5, with 7 bases identical to TRBD1. Losses at the gene ends were 5 bases for V and 5 bases for J; bases not matched to a gene: 8. Germline V gene data show CDR1 as MNHEY and CDR2 as SVGAGI. CDR3 length: 14 amino acids.

This chain links TRBV30 with TRBJ1-1; D is possibly TRBD1 (6 bases). Germline assignment: CDR1 GTSNPN and CDR2 SVGIG (reference sequence). V was cut by 5 bases and J by 0 bases, with 7 bases left in between. This CDR3 contains 12 residues. CDR3 nucleotide sequence: TGTGCCTGGGGACAGATGAACACTGAAGCTTTCTTT. Amino acids: CAWGQMNTEAFF.

The chain is built from TRBV29-1 and TRBJ2-5; TRBD1 matches 7 bases. With V trimmed by 6 bases and J by 6 bases, 19 bases remained unmatched. Per germline, CDR1 SQVTM and CDR2 ANQGSEA. This CDR3 region has 16 residues. CDR3 coding DNA: TGCAGCGTCAAAGCCCTGGAAAAGGGGGCAACGCAGACCCAGTACTTC. Residues: CSVKALEKGATQTQYF.

V gene TRBV11-2 combines with J gene TRBJ1-1, with D maybe TRBD1 (5 bases). With 1 base removed from V and 5 bases from J, the gap between germline ends came to 8 bases. Germline CDR1 reads SGHAT; CDR2 reads FQNNGV. The CDR3 runs to 13 residues. CDR3 in amino acids: CASSLAGETEAFF. In DNA, the CDR3 is TGTGCCAGCAGCTTAGCGGGGGAAACTGAAGCTTTCTTT.

The chain is built from TRBV5-1 and TRBJ1-5, with a possible D match to TRBD1 (6 bases). V was shortened by 4 bases and J by 6 bases, with 11 bases between the two germline ends. This CDR3 is 13 amino acids long. Germline values: CDR1 SGHRS, CDR2 YFSETQ. CDR3 protein: CASSLTGFQPQHF. The CDR3 DNA reads TGCGCCAGCAGCCTTACAGGGTTTCAGCCCCAGCATTTT.

The genes are TRBV4-3 and TRBJ2-2; 7 nucleotides align to TRBD2. This CDR3 has 17 residues. Germline CDR1 reads LGHNA; CDR2 reads YSLEER. Trimming at V came to 1 base and at J to 7 bases, leaving 12 bases not matched to a gene. The CDR3 nucleotides are TGCGCCAGCAGCCAAGGCACCCGGGCGGGAGAGGTCGGGGAGCTGTTTTTT. This codes for CASSQGTRAGEVGELFF.

The chain recombines TRBV5-6 with TRBJ1-3; no clear D gene. Germline CDR1 SGHDT, CDR2 YYEEEE. The CDR3 totals 17 residues. The V end was cut by 1 base, the J end by 0 bases, with 14 bases between. Here the CDR3 reads CASSLSKRPFSGNTIYF. The CDR3 coding sequence is TGTGCCAGCAGCTTGTCCAAGCGCCCGTTCTCTGGAAACACCATATATTTT.

The chain combines TRBV11-3 with TRBJ1-1, with D hard to call. This CDR3 comprises 16 residues. The germline V and J ends were trimmed by 2 bases and 0 bases, with 13 bases remaining between them. Germline V gene sequence: CDR1 SGHNT, CDR2 YENEEA. CDR3 residues: CASSLSTIIMNTEAFF. CDR3 coding DNA: TGTGCCAGCAGCTTATCCACTATCATTATGAACACTGAAGCTTTCTTT.

This chain joins TRBV5-1 and TRBJ1-4, with D maybe TRBD1 (5 bases). The germline V gene has CDR1 SGHRS and CDR2 YFSETQ. This CDR3 region has 15 residues. V was pared by 0 bases and J by 6 bases, with 12 bases between. The CDR3 DNA sequence: TGCGCCAGCAGCTTGGGCGGGACGAAATATGAAAAACTGTTTTTT. Translation gives CASSLGGTKYEKLFF. The full variable domain, in which reference TRBV5-1 and TRBJ1-4 provide the parts outside the CDR3, is KAGVTQTPRYLIKTRGQQVTLSCSPISGHRSVSWYQQTPGQGLQFLFEYFSETQRNKGNFPGRFSGRQFSNSRSEMNVSTLELGDSALYLCASSLGGTKYEKLFFGSGTQLSVL.

This sequence joins TRBV29-1 and TRBJ1-4; 10 positions match TRBD1. The CDR3 has 12 residues. Germline CDR1 is SQVTM and CDR2 is ANQGSEA. The V and J ends lost 5 bases and 7 bases, in that order; junction bases with no gene match: 1. This chain's CDR3 is CSVRDRGEKLFF. The CDR3 DNA follows: TGCAGCGTTCGGGACAGGGGTGAAAAACTGTTTTTT.

The rearrangement links TRBV18 to TRBJ2-1; D gene uncertain. The CDR3 loop spans 16 amino acids. The ends were cut back, 1 base at V and 0 bases at J, with 10 bases in the middle. CDR1 and CDR2 from the germline V gene are KGHSH and LQKENI. CDR3 sequence reads: CASSPLTISSYNEQFF. The CDR3 DNA sequence: TGTGCCAGCTCACCACTAACCATTAGCTCCTACAATGAGCAGTTCTTC. Full variable domain (outside the CDR3, taken from reference TRBV18 and TRBJ2-1): NAGVMQNPRHLVRRRGQEARLRCSPMKGHSHVYWYRQLPEEGLKFMVYLQKENIIDESGMPKERFSAEFPKEGPSILRIQQVVRGDSAAYFCASSPLTISSYNEQFFGPGTRLTVL.

The count of this clone is one. The chain carries TRBV19 and TRBJ2-1; 8 bases match TRBD2. The CDR3 spans 16 residues. From germline, CDR1 is LNHDA and CDR2 SQIVND (reference sequence). V trimming: 1 base; J trimming: 4 bases; junction bases outside the gene matches: 6. CDR3 region: CASSIAGGGLYNEQFF. CDR3 DNA sequence: TGTGCCAGTAGTATAGCGGGCGGGGGGCTTTACAATGAGCAGTTCTTC. The full variable domain, in which reference TRBV19 and TRBJ2-1 provide the parts outside the CDR3, is DGGITQSPKYLFRKEGQNVTLSCEQNLNHDAMYWYRQDPGQGLRLIYYSQIVNDFQKGDIAEGYSVSREKKESFPLTVTSAQKNPTAFYLCASSIAGGGLYNEQFFGPGTRLTVL.

The chain combines TRBV19 with TRBJ2-7, with TRBD2 as a possible D gene (5 bases). The CDR3 consists of 15 residues. V was clipped by 3 bases and J by 2 bases, with 14 bases between them. Germline V gene data show CDR1 as LNHDA and CDR2 as SQIVND (reference sequence). Here the CDR3 DNA reads TGTGCCAGTAGTATTAGTACTGGGGAGACCTACGAGCAGTACTTC. It encodes CASSISTGETYEQYF.

The V and J genes are TRBV7-9 and TRBJ2-2; 8 positions agree with TRBD2. The germline V gene encodes CDR1 SEHNR and CDR2 FQNEAQ (reference sequence). The CDR3 loop spans 12 amino acids. CDR3 DNA: TGTGCAGCGGGAGTGAACACCGGGGAGCTGTTTTTT. The encoded protein is CAAGVNTGELFF.

The chain uses TRBV10-3 and TRBJ1-1; tentative D call: TRBD1 (6 bases). The CDR3 spans 13 residues. Trimming stripped 11 bases from V and 3 bases from J, with 16 bases between. Germline V gives CDR1 ENHRY, CDR2 SYGVKD. CDR3 protein: CAHRGARDTEAFF. The DNA of the CDR3 is TGTGCCCACCGGGGGGCGCGAGACACTGAAGCTTTCTTT.

The chain has TRBV7-6 and TRBJ2-6; TRBD1 agrees at 9 bases. The J segment lost 0 bases and the V segment lost 5 bases, leaving 14 bases of the junction unmatched. CDR1 is SGHVS and CDR2 is FNYEAQ in the germline V gene. The CDR3 consists of 20 residues. Written as DNA, the CDR3 is TGTGCCAGCAGCCTCCCCGCGGGACAGGGCTTTTTCTCTGGGGCCAACGTCCTGACTTTC. Protein: CASSLPAGQGFFSGANVLTF.

The chain combines TRBV6-5 with TRBJ1-5; possibly TRBD1 for D (5 bases). Germline values: CDR1 MNHEY, CDR2 SVGAGI. This CDR3 is built from 15 residues. Trimming shortened V by 6 bases and J by 0 bases, and 12 bases separated the two germline ends. In DNA, the CDR3 is TGTGCCAGCAGACGACAGTACTATAGCAATCAGCCCCAGCATTTT. Amino acids: CASRRQYYSNQPQHF.

The CDR3 sequence is CASSLGTGGRDIQYF. CDR3 DNA sequence: TGCGCCAGCAGCTTGGGGACAGGTGGTAGAGACATTCAGTACTTC. This chain links TRBV5-1 with TRBJ2-4; 7 nucleotides agree with TRBD1. Trimming cost V 0 bases and J 8 bases; bases outside gene matches: 8. The germline CDR1 and CDR2 sequences are SGHRS and YFSETQ. The CDR3 covers 15 residues.